This entry features one TCR beta chain sequence. The data stem from a study of cytomegalovirus exposure and HLA in healthy donors. CDR1 LNHDA and CDR2 SQIVND come from the germline V gene (reference sequence). The CDR3 covers 14 residues. V was pared by 5 bases and J by 4 bases, with 4 bases of the junction left unmatched. Clones were sequenced by immunoSEQ multiplex PCR, and TCRdb holds only the in-frame ones, with some missing. Among about 140,000 clones listed, 94% were seen once. The receptor's source is a man younger than 35 in good health and CMV-seropositive. This rearrangement joins TRBV19 to TRBJ2-1; 8 nucleotides match TRBD1. Material: PBMCs. CDR3 nucleotide sequence: TGTGCCAGTAGTCCCTGGACAGGGTACAATGAGCAGTTCTTC. Residues: CASSPWTGYNEQFF.